The 26 T cell receptor beta chains below come from one sample, sequenced in a study of CD4 and CD8 cells across lung adenocarcinoma regions. TCRdb re-called the PCR reads with MiXCR, one entry per CDR3 protein. The sample has about 10,000 distinct CDR3 sequences; 35% to 55% are singletons. Sequences were obtained from CD8+ T cells from the margin of a lung tumor. The receptors shown here come from a male donor with lung adenocarcinoma. The CD4 and CD8 labels of this study may be unreliable.

The J gene is TRBJ2-5, the V gene TRBV15; no clear D gene. The DNA end is more similar to TRBJ2-7, so the J call may be wrong. The CDR3 loop spans 16 amino acids. Germline V CDR1 and CDR2: LNHNV, YYDKDF (reference sequence). As DNA, the CDR3 is TGTGCCACCAGCAGAGATTCAGGCTCTGGTAGCTACGAGCAGTACTTC. Translated: CATSRDSGSGSYEQYF.

This clonotype was observed many times. This sequence joins TRBV6-1 and TRBJ2-1; 10 bases agree with TRBD2. J gave up 4 bases and V 5 bases, and 5 bases lay outside the gene matches. This CDR3 spans 15 amino acids. Germline V gene data show CDR1 as MNHNS and CDR2 as SASEGT. CDR3 region: CASSQSSGGYNEQFF. In nucleotides, the CDR3 is TGTGCCAGCAGTCAATCTAGCGGGGGTTACAATGAGCAGTTCTTC.

The table lists this clonotype with a few counts. The chain recombines TRBV12-3 or TRBV12-4 with TRBJ1-1; 8 bases align to TRBD1. The CDR3 consists of 12 residues. V was pared by 5 bases and J by 6 bases, with 2 bases of the junction left unmatched. CDR3 coding DNA: TGTGCCAGCAGTACAGGGGGGCCTGAAGCTTTCTTT. It translates to CASSTGGPEAFF.

This clonotype was seen just once. CDR3 loop: CASSPFYEQYF. The CDR3 DNA reads as TGTGCCAGCAGCCCCTTCTACGAGCAGTACTTC. J is TRBJ2-7 and V is TRBV7-2; D is unresolved. This CDR3 region has 11 residues. CDR1 and CDR2 (germline): SGHTA, FQGNSA. V was shortened by 5 bases and J by 3 bases, with 5 bases between the two germline ends.

This clonotype was seen repeatedly, ten times or more. The CDR3 loop reads CASSYANWGSNTDTQYF. The CDR3 nucleotides read TGTGCCAGCAGTTACGCGAATTGGGGGAGTAACACAGATACGCAGTATTTT. The chain couples TRBV6-5 to TRBJ2-3; D might be TRBD1 or TRBD2, each matching 5 bases. Trimming took 2 bases from V and 2 from J, leaving 17 bases between them. Looked up from germline, CDR1 is MNHEY and CDR2 is SVGAGI. The length of the CDR3 is 17 residues.

This clonotype was observed a handful of times. The V gene is TRBV27, the J gene TRBJ2-1, with D unclear. Near its end, the DNA agrees better with TRBJ2-7, so the J call may be wrong. Per germline, CDR1 MNHEY and CDR2 SMNVEV (reference sequence). CDR3 length equals 13 residues. CDR3 coding DNA: TGTGCCAGCAGTTTATCGGCCCTCGGTGAGCAGTACTTC. Translated: CASSLSALGEQYF.

This clonotype was seen only once. The chain's CDR3 is CASSWGGGPEGTGKQFF. The CDR3 nucleotides read TGTGCCAGCAGTTGGGGGGGAGGGCCCGAGGGCACAGGGAAGCAGTTTTTT. The chain uses TRBV6-5 and TRBJ2-2; possibly TRBD2 for D (7 bases). This CDR3 has 17 amino acids. V lost 4 bases, J lost 16 bases, and 31 bases lay in between. Germline CDR1 MNHEY, CDR2 SVGAGI.

The chain carries TRBV10-3 and TRBJ2-1; 11 bases align to TRBD2. The J call could be wrong; TRBJ2-7 is a better fit for the DNA end. Per germline, CDR1 ENHRY and CDR2 SYGVKD. The CDR3 runs 16 residues. The CDR3 DNA follows: TGTGCCATCAGTGCGCCTAGCGGGAGGCCAGCTCAGGGGCAGTACTTC. Amino acids: CAISAPSGRPAQGQYF.

The table lists this clonotype with many counts. The chain couples TRBV6-5 to TRBJ1-2; 7 bases agree with TRBD1. Trimming cost V 5 bases and J 3 bases; bases outside gene matches: 3. Germline CDR1 and CDR2: MNHEY and SVGAGI. The CDR3 is made up of 13 amino acids. The CDR3 DNA reads TGTGCCAGCAGTACCGACAGGGACTATGGCTACACCTTC. This sequence encodes CASSTDRDYGYTF.

The rearrangement uses TRBV12-3 or TRBV12-4 and TRBJ2-5; TRBD1 aligns across 9 bases. The DNA end lines up better with TRBJ2-7; the J call may be wrong. This CDR3 region has 14 residues. For the CDR3, the DNA is TGTGCCAGCAGGGGGACAGGGAGAAAATACGAGCAGTACTTC. Translating it yields CASRGTGRKYEQYF.

Comment on this clonotype: A junction boundary mismatches the germline segment, possibly from a read error. The chain is built from TRBV10-3 and TRBJ2-3; TRBD1 matches at 7 bases. The assigned J gene may be wrong: the sequence end matches TRBJ2-1 better. Germline loops: CDR1 ENHRY, CDR2 SYGVKD. This CDR3 comprises 14 residues. The CDR3 nucleotides are TGTGCCAGCAGTGAGTTGACAGGGAAGGAGACCCAGTTCTTC. It is translated as CASSELTGKETQFF.

This clonotype appeared many times. A much larger clone is a single base away; this may be a read error. The chain joins TRBV10-2 to TRBJ2-1, with D perhaps TRBD1 or TRBD2 (6 bases each). The better agreement between TRBJ2-7 and the DNA end casts doubt on the J call. CDR3 size: 17 residues. Germline-derived CDR1 and CDR2 are WSHSY and SAAADI. CDR3 sequence: CASSEGLGGGDYNEQYF. The CDR3, as DNA: TGCGCCAGCAGTGAAGGATTAGGGGGAGGAGATTACAATGAGCAGTACTTC.

By sample share, this clonotype is large. The gene calls are TRBV6-5 and TRBJ2-3; 10 bases agree with TRBD1. Germline-derived CDR1 and CDR2 are MNHEY and SVGAGI. The V gene end was trimmed by 5 bases and the J gene end by 8 bases; junction bases not matched to a gene: 19. CDR3 size: 18 residues. The CDR3 reads CASSIQGGQGIVLVTQYF. In DNA form, the CDR3 reads TGTGCCAGCAGTATTCAGGGGGGACAGGGGATTGTTTTGGTTACGCAGTATTTT.

The genes are TRBV7-9 and TRBJ2-1; D unclear. The last part of the DNA fits TRBJ2-7 better; the J call may be wrong. From germline, CDR1 is SEHNR and CDR2 FQNEAQ (reference sequence). The CDR3 is 14 residues long. As DNA, the CDR3 is TGTGCCAGCAGCCAGAGTTCGGTACGGCATGAGCAGTACTTC. Translated: CASSQSSVRHEQYF.

Comments on this clonotype: At one end the junction does not follow the germline gene, possibly because of a read error. V gene TRBV24-1 combines with J gene TRBJ2-2, with a weak D call TRBD2 (6 bases). This CDR3 has 14 amino acids. Looked up from germline, CDR1 is KGHDR and CDR2 is SFDVKD. The CDR3: CATTPEGNTEEQFF. The CDR3 nucleotides read TGTGCCACCACCCCGGAGGGTAACACCGAGGAGCAGTTTTTT.

By proportion, this clonotype is medium-sized. V and J are TRBV10-3 and TRBJ2-5, with 10 bases matching TRBD1. With V trimmed by 7 bases and J by 11 bases, 16 bases remained unmatched. CDR3 size: 15 residues. Germline V gives CDR1 ENHRY, CDR2 SYGVKD. The CDR3 DNA follows: TGTGCCATCAACTCTAGGGGGACAGGGGACGGGGAGCAGTACTTC. This gives the protein CAINSRGTGDGEQYF.

Ten or more counts support this clonotype. The chain combines TRBV6-1 with TRBJ1-1; D unresolved. CDR3 length: 14 residues. V was cut by 4 bases and J by 5 bases, with 14 bases left in between. The germline CDR1 and CDR2 sequences are MNHNS and SASEGT. CDR3 protein: CASSALYDSTEAFF. The CDR3 region has the DNA TGTGCCAGCAGTGCGTTGTACGATTCGACTGAAGCTTTCTTT.

The chain has TRBV10-1 and TRBJ1-3; D ambiguous. The CDR3 consists of 13 residues. Germline lookup yields CDR1 WNHNN and CDR2 SYGVQD (reference sequence). V was pared by 9 bases and J by 3 bases, with 12 bases between. The CDR3 DNA reads as TGCGCCAGATTACGGATTATTGGAAACACCATATATTTT. It encodes CARLRIIGNTIYF.

A note on this clonotype: An end of the junction does not agree with germline; a read error may underlie this. The chain is built from TRBV27 and TRBJ2-3; 8 bases agree with TRBD2. Germline CDR1 and CDR2: MNHEY and SMNVEV (reference sequence). This CDR3 is built from 15 residues. This chain's CDR3 is CASSLKAGVPETQYF. DNA of the CDR3: TGTGCCAGCAGTTTAAAAGCGGGGGTCCCAGAGACCCAGTATTTC.

This clonotype was seen many times. The chain uses TRBV6-1 and TRBJ2-3; 8 positions agree with TRBD2. Looked up from germline, CDR1 is MNHNS and CDR2 is SASEGT. Germline trimming cut 3 bases from V and 4 bases from J; bases unmatched to any gene: 9. This CDR3 has 16 residues. CDR3 sequence: CASSESGGVHPDTQYF. CDR3 in DNA: TGTGCCAGCAGTGAGAGCGGGGGCGTTCACCCAGATACGCAGTATTTT.

This clonotype rates as medium-sized. The CDR3 sequence: CASSDFRDISYEQYF. CDR3 DNA: TGTGCCAGCAGTGATTTCCGGGACATTTCATACGAGCAGTACTTC. The gene calls are TRBV6-1 and TRBJ2-1, with D maybe TRBD1 (6 bases). TRBJ2-7 matches the DNA end more closely, so the J call is doubtful. Germline values: CDR1 MNHNS, CDR2 SASEGT. The CDR3 totals 15 residues.

This clonotype was seen more than once but under ten times. No conserved phenylalanine or tryptophan is present at the end of the CDR3, so a read error is the likely explanation. The DNA is omitted, as the CDR3 cannot be located on it reliably, and the CDR3 follows TCRdb's listing. V is TRBV4-2 and J is TRBJ2-5; the table gives TRBD1 as D, unverified against the DNA. Per the germline V gene, CDR1 is LGHNA and CDR2 is YNFKEQ. The CDR3 is 19 amino acids in total, end residues counted. CDR3 sequence: CACHLHFSSLCRLFFLPFP.

The chain carries TRBV6-5 and TRBJ2-4, with 7 bases fitting TRBD2. Germline V gene sequence: CDR1 MNHEY, CDR2 SVGAGI. This CDR3 contains 13 residues. The junction had 8 bases not matched to a gene; V was cut back by 2 bases and J by 13 bases. This CDR3 reads CASSYREGNTQYF. The CDR3, as DNA: TGTGCCAGCAGTTACAGGGAGGGAAACACCCAGTACTTC.

The chain links TRBV6-1 to TRBJ2-5; 12 bases align to TRBD1. Germline CDR1 reads MNHNS; CDR2 reads SASEGT. V lost 2 bases to trimming and J lost 10 bases; unmatched junction nucleotides: 11. The CDR3 runs to 16 residues. This chain's CDR3 is CASSENWGQGADVQYF. The CDR3 region has the DNA TGTGCCAGCAGTGAAAATTGGGGACAGGGGGCCGACGTCCAGTACTTC.

The chain employs TRBV7-6 and TRBJ2-1; TRBD2 matches at 12 bases. CDR1 is SGHVS and CDR2 is FNYEAQ in the germline V gene. The V gene end was trimmed by 5 bases and the J gene end by 3 bases; junction bases not matched to a gene: 8. The CDR3 sequence is 17 residues long. CDR3 region: CASSPRTSGIIYNEQFF. The CDR3 DNA reads as TGTGCCAGCAGCCCGCGGACTAGCGGGATTATCTACAATGAGCAGTTCTTC.

About this clonotype itself: One end of the junction does not line up with germline, which may come from a read error. V and J are TRBV6-1 and TRBJ2-1; TRBD2 matches at 9 bases. Germline CDR1 MNHNS, CDR2 SASEGT. The CDR3 is 14 amino acids. CDR3 in DNA: TGTGCCAGCACTCAGCGGGGGGCCCACAATGAGCAGTACTTT. The encoded protein is CASTQRGAHNEQYF.